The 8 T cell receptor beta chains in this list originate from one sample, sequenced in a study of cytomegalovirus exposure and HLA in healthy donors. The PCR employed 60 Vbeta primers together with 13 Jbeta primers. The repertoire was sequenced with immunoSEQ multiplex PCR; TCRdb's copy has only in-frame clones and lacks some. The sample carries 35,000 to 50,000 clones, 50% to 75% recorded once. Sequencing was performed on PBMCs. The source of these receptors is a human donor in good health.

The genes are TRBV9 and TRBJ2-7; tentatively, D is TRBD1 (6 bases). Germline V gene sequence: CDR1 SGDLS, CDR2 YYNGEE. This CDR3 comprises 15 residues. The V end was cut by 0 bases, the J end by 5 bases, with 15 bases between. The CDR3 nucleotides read TGTGCCAGCAGCGTAGGGGGCAGGGGTGACAACGAGCAGTACTTC. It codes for CASSVGGRGDNEQYF.

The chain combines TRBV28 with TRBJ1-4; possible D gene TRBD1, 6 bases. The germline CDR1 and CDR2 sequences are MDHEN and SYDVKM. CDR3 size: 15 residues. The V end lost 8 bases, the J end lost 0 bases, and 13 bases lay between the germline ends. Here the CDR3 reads CASGGQRATNEKLFF. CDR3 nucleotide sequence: TGTGCCAGCGGCGGACAGAGAGCAACTAATGAAAAACTGTTTTTT.

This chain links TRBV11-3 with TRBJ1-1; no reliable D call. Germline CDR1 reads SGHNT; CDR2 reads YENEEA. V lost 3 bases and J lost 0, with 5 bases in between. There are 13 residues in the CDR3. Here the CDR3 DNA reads TGTGCCAGCAGCTTCGCAGTGAACACTGAAGCTTTCTTT. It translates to CASSFAVNTEAFF.

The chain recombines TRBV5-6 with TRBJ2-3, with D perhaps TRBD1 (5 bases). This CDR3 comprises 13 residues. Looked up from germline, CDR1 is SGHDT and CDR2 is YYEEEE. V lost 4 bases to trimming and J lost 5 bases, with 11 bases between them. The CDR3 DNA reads TGTGCCAGCAGCAGACTCCAGGGAGATACGCAGTATTTT. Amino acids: CASSRLQGDTQYF.

The CDR3 loop is CASSRGQAYNEQFF. The CDR3 nucleotides read TGTGCCAGCAGTCGTGGACAGGCCTACAATGAGCAGTTCTTC. The chain employs TRBV5-6 and TRBJ2-1; 7 bases map to TRBD1. Trimming took 5 bases from V and 2 from J; bases not matched to a gene: 4. Looked up from germline, CDR1 is SGHDT and CDR2 is YYEEEE. CDR3 length equals 14 residues.

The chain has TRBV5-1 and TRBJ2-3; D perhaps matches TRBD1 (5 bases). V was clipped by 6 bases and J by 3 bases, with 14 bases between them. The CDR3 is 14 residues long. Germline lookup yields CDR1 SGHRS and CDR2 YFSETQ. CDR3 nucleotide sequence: TGCGCCAGCACGAAGGGGCAGAATACAGATACGCAGTATTTT. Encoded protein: CASTKGQNTDTQYF.

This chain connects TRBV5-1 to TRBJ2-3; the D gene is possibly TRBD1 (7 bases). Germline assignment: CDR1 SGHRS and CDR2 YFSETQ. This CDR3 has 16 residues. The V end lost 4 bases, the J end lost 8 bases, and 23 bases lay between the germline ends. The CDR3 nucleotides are TGCGCCAGCAGCCCGAGGGGGGACAGTAATCCCAGTACGCAGTATTTT. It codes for CASSPRGDSNPSTQYF.

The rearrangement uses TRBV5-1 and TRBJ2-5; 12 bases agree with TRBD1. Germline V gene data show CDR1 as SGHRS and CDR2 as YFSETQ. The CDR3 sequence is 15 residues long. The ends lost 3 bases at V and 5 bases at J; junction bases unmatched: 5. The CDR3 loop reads CASSWGQGAGETQYF. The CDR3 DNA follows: TGCGCCAGCAGCTGGGGACAGGGGGCTGGGGAGACCCAGTACTTC.